This record looks at one T cell receptor beta chain sequence and its context. This sample was included in a study of blood T cell repertoires in COVID-19. Study background: From the United States, Italy and Spain came samples of acute and convalescent COVID-19. PBMCs, B-cell-depleted T cells, or T cells provided the cDNA or gDNA that made up the material.

Authors' data handling: Cell counts per sample came from amplifying reference gene primers. Some clones are missing from TCRdb's copy, which holds only in-frame ones; the method was immunoSEQ multiplex PCR. The V and J calls and clone size are taken from that table; D and trimming were inferred from the DNA. The sample lists about 180,000 clones, around 84% occurring once. V was clipped by 3 bases and J by 4 bases; unmatched bases: 9. The germline gives CDR1 MNHNS, CDR2 SASEGT. This CDR3 spans 17 amino acids. Sequenced material: peripheral blood. The receptor was isolated from a man aged 45-65 years with active or convalescent COVID-19. V gene TRBV6-1 combines with J gene TRBJ1-6; TRBD1 matches at 7 bases. The CDR3: CASSDPTGTVYNSPLHF. In nucleotides, the CDR3 is TGTGCCAGCAGTGACCCAACCGGGACAGTATATAATTCACCCCTCCACTTT.